This TCR beta chain appears in the sequencing data of a study of T-cell memory formation after mild COVID-19. CDR3 length: 14 amino acids. The V gene end was trimmed by 7 bases and the J gene end by 8 bases; junction bases not matched to a gene: 10. The germline gives CDR1 MNHEY, CDR2 SMNVEV (reference sequence). One entry per CDR3 protein results from TCRdb running MiXCR on the 5' RACE reads. The table has 450,000 or so distinct CDR3 sequences, around 25% seen once. This TCR derives from an adult woman who had mild COVID-19 (a few samples of this study predate the infection). Cell type and time point are not known. The chain employs TRBV27 and TRBJ2-1; TRBD2 agrees at 8 bases. The sample consisted of PBMCs or a T cell subset sorted from them (not recorded which). This CDR3 reads CASTSGTSSYEQFF. In DNA form, the CDR3 reads TGTGCCAGCACCTCCGGGACTAGTAGCTATGAGCAGTTCTTC.